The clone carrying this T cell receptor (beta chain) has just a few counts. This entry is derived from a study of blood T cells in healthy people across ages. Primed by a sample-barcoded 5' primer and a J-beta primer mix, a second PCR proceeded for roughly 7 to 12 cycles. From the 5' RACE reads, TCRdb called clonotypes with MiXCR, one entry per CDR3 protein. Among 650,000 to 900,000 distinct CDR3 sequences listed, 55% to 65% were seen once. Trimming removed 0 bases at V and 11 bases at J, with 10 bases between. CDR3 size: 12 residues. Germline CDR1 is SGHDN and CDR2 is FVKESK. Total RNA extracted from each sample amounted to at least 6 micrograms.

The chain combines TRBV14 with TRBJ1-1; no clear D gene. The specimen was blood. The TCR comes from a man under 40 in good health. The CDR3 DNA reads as TGTGCCAGCAGCCAAGACTTCGGGCATGCTTTCTTT. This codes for CASSQDFGHAFF.